Each of the 32 T cell receptor beta chains below was sequenced from the same sample in a study of T cells in Graves' hyperthyroidism and ophthalmopathy (dated by TCRdb to the late 2010s). Receptors were amplified or captured by multiplex PCR. The sequencing machine was an Illumina HiSeq 2000. The TCR beta CDR3 regions were amplified from RNA transcripts. A first-round RT-PCR of the TCR CDR3 used the HTBI primer set with the Qiagen OneStep RT-PCR kit. In TCRdb, the public reads were trimmed at Q25 with fastp and aligned with MiXCR, with productive beta chains retained. Rows matching on CDR3 protein sequence are summarized as one entry with the most common DNA and genes. Across this sample there are around 250,000 distinct CDR3 sequences, with about 14% seen only once. The ten largest account for about 14% of the sample. Sequencing was performed on blood. These receptors all stem from a woman between 40 and 55 years old with Graves' hyperthyroidism that later progressed to Graves' ophthalmopathy.

This clonotype was seen repeatedly, ten times or more. This chain uses TRBV11-2 with TRBJ2-7, with D perhaps matching TRBD1 or TRBD2 (5 bases each). Trimming left V 6 bases short and J 3 bases short, with 15 bases between. Germline loops: CDR1 SGHAT, CDR2 FQNNGV. This CDR3 has 14 residues. The CDR3: CASRANRGIYEQYF. CDR3 nucleotide sequence: TGTGCCAGCAGGGCTAATCGGGGCATCTACGAGCAGTACTTC.

This clonotype was observed many times. The V and J genes are TRBV7-2 and TRBJ1-4; D unclear. The CDR3 runs to 14 residues. The germline V gene encodes CDR1 SGHTA and CDR2 FQGNSA. V lost 3 bases and J lost 8, with 13 bases in between. In DNA form, the CDR3 reads TGTGCCAGCAGCTTTGGGCTCGCGGGAGAAAAACTGTTTTTT. Translating it yields CASSFGLAGEKLFF. The variable domain in full, completed from reference TRBV7-2 and TRBJ1-4, reads GAGVSQSPSNKVTEKGKDVELRCDPISGHTALYWYRQSLGQGLEFLIYFQGNSAPDKSGLPSDRFSAERTGGSVSTLTIQRTQQEDSAVYLCASSFGLAGEKLFFGSGTQLSVL.

This clonotype was observed at least ten times. V and J are TRBV28 and TRBJ1-5; no clear D. V was cut by 7 bases and J by 0 bases, with 10 bases left in between. The CDR3 has 14 residues. Germline V gene lookup returns CDR1 MDHEN and CDR2 SYDVKM. The CDR3 spells CASKRDPSNQPQHF. CDR3 sequence (DNA): TGTGCCAGCAAAAGGGATCCTAGCAATCAGCCCCAGCATTTT.

This clonotype showed up just a few times. This chain links TRBV7-2 with TRBJ2-1; 7 bases map to TRBD2. The CDR3 is 17 residues long. Germline values: CDR1 SGHTA, CDR2 FQGNSA. The junction had 16 bases not matched to a gene; V was cut back by 4 bases and J by 7 bases. This CDR3 reads CASSSLGLAVFTNEQFF. The CDR3 DNA reads TGTGCCAGCAGCTCCCTCGGTCTAGCGGTTTTTACGAATGAGCAGTTCTTC.

This clonotype has at least ten counts. This chain uses TRBV5-1 with TRBJ2-2, with D unclear. V was trimmed by 4 bases and J by 2 bases, leaving 15 bases between them. Germline assignment: CDR1 SGHRS and CDR2 YFSETQ. This CDR3 comprises 16 residues. CDR3 nucleotides: TGCGCCAGCAGCCTACCTTCTGCTGATAACACCGGGGAGCTGTTTTTT. It encodes CASSLPSADNTGELFF. The variable domain in full, with the rest retrieved from reference TRBV5-1 and TRBJ2-2, is KAGVTQTPRYLIKTRGQQVTLSCSPISGHRSVSWYQQTPGQGLQFLFEYFSETQRNKGNFPGRFSGRQFSNSRSEMNVSTLELGDSALYLCASSLPSADNTGELFFGEGSRLTVL.

In this sample, this clonotype turned up many times. This chain joins TRBV27 and TRBJ2-1; D unclear. Looked up from germline, CDR1 is MNHEY and CDR2 is SMNVEV (reference sequence). The CDR3 has 16 residues. V was cut by 4 bases and J by 0 bases, with 13 bases left in between. The CDR3 coding sequence is TGTGCCAGCAGTTCTCCGGTCTCGAGCTCCTACAATGAGCAGTTCTTC. Its translation is CASSSPVSSSYNEQFF.

This clonotype was recorded many times. V usage is TRBV5-5 and J usage is TRBJ1-5; 7 bases are shared with TRBD1. V lost 2 bases and J lost 0; bases outside the gene matches: 2. CDR3 length: 15 amino acids. The germline CDR1 and CDR2 sequences are SGHKS and YYEKEE (reference sequence). CDR3 protein: CASSFGTASNQPQHF. Written as DNA, the CDR3 is TGTGCCAGCAGCTTCGGGACAGCTAGCAATCAGCCCCAGCATTTT.

This clonotype was counted a few times. The chain recombines TRBV6-4 with TRBJ1-6; D gene ambiguous. V was trimmed by 5 bases and J by 0 bases, leaving 11 bases between them. Germline CDR1 MRHNA, CDR2 SNTAGT. This CDR3 has 16 amino acids. The DNA for the CDR3 is TGTGCCAGCAGTTGGATCCTACCCTCCTATAATTCACCCCTCCACTTT. As protein: CASSWILPSYNSPLHF.

This clonotype was observed at least ten times. J is TRBJ2-3 and V is TRBV11-2; D possibly corresponds to TRBD1 (6 bases). The CDR3 is 15 residues long. Germline CDR1 and CDR2: SGHAT and FQNNGV. The V end was cut by 3 bases, the J end by 0 bases, with 10 bases between. CDR3 DNA sequence: TGTGCCAGCAGCTTGGGGGACACTAGCACAGATACGCAGTATTTT. Amino acid sequence: CASSLGDTSTDTQYF.

The sample holds many counts of this clonotype. V and J are TRBV18 and TRBJ2-7; D gene uncertain. With 3 bases removed from V and 6 bases from J, the gap between germline ends came to 12 bases. This CDR3 is 13 amino acids long. From germline, CDR1 is KGHSH and CDR2 LQKENI. In DNA form, the CDR3 reads TGTGCCAGCTCACCTCTCGACGTTGGCGAGCAGTACTTC. This codes for CASSPLDVGEQYF.

This clonotype was observed at least ten times. This chain joins TRBV30 and TRBJ1-4, with a weak D call TRBD1 (6 bases). CDR1 and CDR2 from the germline V gene are GTSNPN and SVGIG (reference sequence). The CDR3 contains 16 residues. The germline V and J ends were trimmed by 5 bases and 5 bases, with 21 bases remaining between them. DNA for the CDR3: TGTGCCTGGCGATTACCACTAGGGACAAAGAATGAAAAACTGTTTTTT. It specifies CAWRLPLGTKNEKLFF.

The V gene is TRBV2, the J gene TRBJ2-1, with 7 bases lining up with TRBD2. Germline V gives CDR1 SNHLY, CDR2 FYNNEI. Trimming took 3 bases from V and 1 from J; bases not matched to a gene: 3. The length of the CDR3 is 15 residues. The CDR3 spells CASSDVGGSYNEQFF. The CDR3 region has the DNA TGTGCCAGCAGTGACGTGGGGGGGTCCTACAATGAGCAGTTCTTC.

This clonotype turned up a few times. The CDR3 DNA reads as TGTGCCAGCAGTTTTGGTAACTATGGCTACACCTTC. Translated: CASSFGNYGYTF. The V call is TRBV28, the J call TRBJ1-2; D is uncertain. The CDR3 runs to 12 residues. CDR1 is MDHEN, CDR2 SYDVKM, per germline. V gave up 3 bases and J gave up 1 base, with 3 bases separating them.

This clonotype was picked up many times. The chain joins TRBV30 to TRBJ2-5; no clear D. This CDR3 is 12 amino acids long. Germline V gives CDR1 GTSNPN, CDR2 SVGIG (reference sequence). Deletions cut 5 bases from V and 0 bases from J, with 7 bases between. The CDR3 DNA follows: TGTGCCTGGGAACTTTACCAAGAGACCCAGTACTTC. Translation: CAWELYQETQYF.

This clonotype has at least ten counts. The chain combines TRBV11-2 with TRBJ2-7; 10 bases agree with TRBD2. Trimming cost V 5 bases and J 2 bases; bases outside gene matches: 9. Germline V gives CDR1 SGHAT, CDR2 FQNNGV. The CDR3 contains 16 residues. The CDR3 nucleotides are TGTGCCAGCAGCCCCGTAAGCGGGAGGGGAACCTACGAGCAGTACTTC. It yields the protein CASSPVSGRGTYEQYF.

The chain joins TRBV28 to TRBJ2-5; D uncertain. Deletions cut 2 bases from V and 2 bases from J, with 9 bases between. The germline V gene encodes CDR1 MDHEN and CDR2 SYDVKM. The CDR3 contains 14 residues. The CDR3 spells CASSLTAFQETQYF. The CDR3 bases are TGTGCCAGCAGTTTAACCGCGTTTCAAGAGACCCAGTACTTC.

This clonotype was seen many times. The chain couples TRBV28 to TRBJ1-5; possible D gene TRBD1, 5 bases. V gave up 7 bases and J gave up 5 bases, with 21 bases separating them. The CDR3 runs 16 residues. From germline, CDR1 is MDHEN and CDR2 SYDVKM. CDR3 loop: CASIHIYGGSYQPQHF. The CDR3 region has the DNA TGTGCCAGCATCCACATTTATGGGGGTTCCTATCAGCCCCAGCATTTT.

The chain combines TRBV7-2 with TRBJ2-7; 13 bases fit TRBD2. In germline, CDR1 is SGHTA, CDR2 FQGNSA. The ends lost 1 base at V and 7 bases at J; junction bases unmatched: 4. The CDR3 is made up of 15 amino acids. CDR3 sequence: CASSLVGLAGEEQYF. The CDR3 bases are TGTGCCAGCAGCTTAGTTGGACTAGCGGGAGAGGAGCAGTACTTC.

In its sample, this clonotype was seen many times. The chain combines TRBV19 with TRBJ2-5, with a weak D call TRBD1 (6 bases). The CDR3 is 16 residues long. The V gene's germline CDR1 is LNHDA and CDR2 SQIVND (reference sequence). V was pared by 8 bases and J by 3 bases, with 22 bases between. The CDR3 sequence is CASRAVGRGFEETQYF. The CDR3 bases are TGTGCCAGTCGCGCCGTCGGCAGGGGCTTCGAAGAGACCCAGTACTTC. Based on the CDR3 plus reference TRBV19 and TRBJ2-5, the full variable domain is DGGITQSPKYLFRKEGQNVTLSCEQNLNHDAMYWYRQDPGQGLRLIYYSQIVNDFQKGDIAEGYSVSREKKESFPLTVTSAQKNPTAFYLCASRAVGRGFEETQYFGPGTRLLVL.

V gene TRBV15 combines with J gene TRBJ2-7, with D possibly matching TRBD1 (5 bases). This CDR3 region has 15 residues. The germline V gene encodes CDR1 LNHNV and CDR2 YYDKDF (reference sequence). Trimming stripped 0 bases from V and 1 base from J, with 10 bases between. The CDR3 DNA follows: TGTGCCACCAGCAGAGATTCTCCAGGGTCCTACGAGCAGTACTTC. It encodes CATSRDSPGSYEQYF.

With regard to this clonotype: This may be a read error, as it is one base from a much larger clone. Likely a read error: the CDR3 ends without its conserved phenylalanine or tryptophan. The chain employs TRBV20-1 and TRBJ2-1; perhaps D is TRBD1 or TRBD2 (6 bases each). V was clipped by 3 bases and J by 3 bases, with 18 bases between them. The CDR3 length is 16 residues. Germline lookup yields CDR1 DFQATT and CDR2 SNEGSKA (reference sequence). The CDR3 sequence is CSASPITRGVYNEQFS. CDR3 DNA sequence: TGCAGTGCTAGCCCGATAACTAGGGGGGTCTACAATGAGCAGTTCTCC.

This clonotype has more than one count but fewer than ten. V is TRBV19 and J is TRBJ1-6, with unresolved D. The CDR3 has 14 residues. The V end was cut by 3 bases, the J end by 7 bases, with 10 bases between. Germline V gene lookup returns CDR1 LNHDA and CDR2 SQIVND (reference sequence). The chain's CDR3 is CASSISGYNSPLHF. The CDR3 bases are TGTGCCAGTAGTATTTCTGGGTACAATTCACCCCTCCACTTT.

This sequence joins TRBV18 and TRBJ2-1; 7 nucleotides line up with TRBD1. Trimming removed 0 bases from V and 5 bases from J; junction bases left unmatched: 10. Germline-derived CDR1 and CDR2 are KGHSH and LQKENI. This CDR3 is 17 amino acids long. CDR3 sequence (DNA): TGTGCCAGCTCACCACCTAAGACAGGGCGAGGGCACAATGAGCAGTTCTTC. This translates into CASSPPKTGRGHNEQFF.

This clonotype was detected ten times or more. CDR3 loop: CASSPDRADEQYF. The CDR3 DNA reads TGTGCCAGCAGCCCGGACAGGGCCGACGAGCAGTACTTC. The rearrangement links TRBV5-5 to TRBJ2-7; 8 bases map to TRBD1. Germline V gene data show CDR1 as SGHKS and CDR2 as YYEKEE (reference sequence). CDR3 length equals 13 residues. Trimming took 4 bases from V and 5 from J; bases not matched to a gene: 5.

This clonotype was detected many times. CDR3 nucleotide sequence: TGTGCCAGCAATAAGGACAGGGGGAAGAACACTGAAGCTTTCTTT. This translates into CASNKDRGKNTEAFF. The rearrangement joins TRBV2 to TRBJ1-1; 10 positions match TRBD1. This CDR3 region has 15 residues. Per the germline V gene, CDR1 is SNHLY and CDR2 is FYNNEI. V lost 7 bases to trimming and J lost 1 base; unmatched junction nucleotides: 6. Using reference TRBV2 and TRBJ1-1 for the parts outside the CDR3, the full variable domain is EPEVTQTPSHQVTQMGQEVILRCVPISNHLYFYWYRQILGQKVEFLVSFYNNEISEKSEIFDDQFSVERPDGSNFTLKIRSTKLEDSAMYFCASNKDRGKNTEAFFGQGTRLTVV.

The table lists this clonotype with many counts. The chain employs TRBV6-6 and TRBJ2-2; 7 bases line up with TRBD1. V was clipped by 0 bases and J by 6 bases; unmatched bases: 16. The germline gives CDR1 MNHNY, CDR2 SVGAGI (reference sequence). CDR3 length: 19 residues. This CDR3 reads CASSYSLESLTGDPGELFF. The DNA of the CDR3 is TGTGCCAGCAGTTACTCGTTAGAATCTCTTACAGGGGATCCCGGGGAGCTGTTTTTT.

This clonotype was seen more than once but under ten times. The V call is TRBV4-2, the J call TRBJ2-1; no definite D call. Germline lookup yields CDR1 LGHNA and CDR2 YNFKEQ. The V end was cut by 0 bases, the J end by 10 bases, with 4 bases between. This CDR3 comprises 11 residues. CDR3: CASSQDWEQFF. The DNA for the CDR3 is TGTGCCAGCAGCCAAGATTGGGAGCAGTTCTTC.

About this clonotype: It may be a read error: a sequence one base away is much more abundant. V usage is TRBV2 and J usage is TRBJ1-5, with a possible D match to TRBD1 (5 bases). The germline V and J ends were trimmed by 7 bases and 9 bases, with 22 bases remaining between them. The CDR3 is made up of 15 amino acids. The V gene's germline CDR1 is SNHLY and CDR2 FYNNEI. CDR3 amino acids: CASTREDGGTLPQHF. DNA of the CDR3: TGTGCCAGCACCCGAGAGGACGGCGGGACTCTGCCCCAGCATTTT.

In its sample, this clonotype was seen a few times. A read error may produce the germline difference seen at one junction end. V usage is TRBV29-1 and J usage is TRBJ2-1, with 10 bases that match TRBD2. CDR1 SQVTM and CDR2 ANQGSEA come from the germline V gene. CDR3 length: 16 amino acids. DNA of the CDR3: TGCAGCGTCGAAGGGCCTAGCGGGAGTCGGTACAATGAGCAGTTCTTC. It codes for CSVEGPSGSRYNEQFF.

This clonotype has at least ten counts. This chain joins TRBV20-1 and TRBJ1-3; D ambiguous. V lost 3 bases and J lost 0, with 9 bases in between. Germline lookup yields CDR1 DFQATT and CDR2 SNEGSKA (reference sequence). CDR3 length: 14 residues. In DNA, the CDR3 is TGCAGTGCTAGGGAGGCAGGCTCTGGAAACACCATATATTTT. Its translation: CSAREAGSGNTIYF.

This clonotype was counted ten times or more. The CDR3 region is CASSLPGGLAGVRDEQFF. DNA of the CDR3: TGTGCCAGCAGTTTGCCCGGGGGACTAGCGGGAGTTAGGGATGAGCAGTTCTTC. J is TRBJ2-1 and V is TRBV27; 14 bases fit TRBD2. CDR1 and CDR2 (germline): MNHEY, SMNVEV (reference sequence). CDR3 length: 18 amino acids. J was trimmed by 8 bases and V by 3 bases; bases with no gene match: 12.

This clonotype was seen at least ten times. The CDR3 region has the DNA TGTGCCAGCAGTTTAGGCCTAGCGGGAGATACGCAGTATTTT. This translates into CASSLGLAGDTQYF. J is TRBJ2-3 and V is TRBV12-3 or TRBV12-4, with 8 positions matching TRBD2. With 1 base clipped from V and 5 bases from J, the junction kept 2 bases outside the gene matches. The CDR3 length is 14 residues.